The clone carrying this T cell receptor (beta chain) was detected a few times. Its antigen is as yet unknown. Clones were sequenced by immunoSEQ multiplex PCR, and TCRdb holds only the in-frame ones, with some missing. The sample includes 60,000 to 75,000 clones, roughly 96% of them seen just once. The sample comes from a study of human thymus T cells. Study findings and constraints: Thymic repertoires of unrelated individuals were reported in related research to overlap highly. Repertoires sampled from thymus and blood appeared biased in V and J gene usage.

Surgeons resected thymus tissue during corrective heart surgery. Having surgery to correct congenital heart defects, healthy Finnish infants acted as the donors. The CDR3 runs 15 residues. V gave up 6 bases and J gave up 5 bases, with 19 bases separating them. The germline V gene has CDR1 WNHNN and CDR2 SYGVQD (reference sequence). This TCR came from a girl under three years old with a congenital heart defect but otherwise immunologically healthy. V and J are TRBV10-1 and TRBJ1-1; D is perhaps TRBD1 (5 bases). Specimen: thymus tissue. The CDR3 DNA sequence: TGCGCCAGCAGCGCGGGGCCCAAGGGAACGACTGAAGCTTTCTTT. This codes for CASSAGPKGTTEAFF.